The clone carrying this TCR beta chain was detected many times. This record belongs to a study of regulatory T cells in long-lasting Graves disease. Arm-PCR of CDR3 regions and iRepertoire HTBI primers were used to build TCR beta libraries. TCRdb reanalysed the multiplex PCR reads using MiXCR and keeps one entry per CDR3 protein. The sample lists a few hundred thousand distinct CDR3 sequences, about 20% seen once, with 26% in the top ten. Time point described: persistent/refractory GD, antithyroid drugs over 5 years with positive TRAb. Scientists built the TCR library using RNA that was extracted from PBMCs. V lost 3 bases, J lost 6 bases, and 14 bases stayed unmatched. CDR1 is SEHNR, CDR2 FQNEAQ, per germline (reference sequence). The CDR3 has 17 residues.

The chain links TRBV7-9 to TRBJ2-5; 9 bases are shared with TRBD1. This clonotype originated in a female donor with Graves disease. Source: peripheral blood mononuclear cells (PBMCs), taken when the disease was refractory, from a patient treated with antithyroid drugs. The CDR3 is CASSFARVGTGSQTQYF. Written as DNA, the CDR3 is TGTGCCAGCAGCTTCGCTCGTGTCGGGACAGGGTCTCAGACCCAGTACTTC.